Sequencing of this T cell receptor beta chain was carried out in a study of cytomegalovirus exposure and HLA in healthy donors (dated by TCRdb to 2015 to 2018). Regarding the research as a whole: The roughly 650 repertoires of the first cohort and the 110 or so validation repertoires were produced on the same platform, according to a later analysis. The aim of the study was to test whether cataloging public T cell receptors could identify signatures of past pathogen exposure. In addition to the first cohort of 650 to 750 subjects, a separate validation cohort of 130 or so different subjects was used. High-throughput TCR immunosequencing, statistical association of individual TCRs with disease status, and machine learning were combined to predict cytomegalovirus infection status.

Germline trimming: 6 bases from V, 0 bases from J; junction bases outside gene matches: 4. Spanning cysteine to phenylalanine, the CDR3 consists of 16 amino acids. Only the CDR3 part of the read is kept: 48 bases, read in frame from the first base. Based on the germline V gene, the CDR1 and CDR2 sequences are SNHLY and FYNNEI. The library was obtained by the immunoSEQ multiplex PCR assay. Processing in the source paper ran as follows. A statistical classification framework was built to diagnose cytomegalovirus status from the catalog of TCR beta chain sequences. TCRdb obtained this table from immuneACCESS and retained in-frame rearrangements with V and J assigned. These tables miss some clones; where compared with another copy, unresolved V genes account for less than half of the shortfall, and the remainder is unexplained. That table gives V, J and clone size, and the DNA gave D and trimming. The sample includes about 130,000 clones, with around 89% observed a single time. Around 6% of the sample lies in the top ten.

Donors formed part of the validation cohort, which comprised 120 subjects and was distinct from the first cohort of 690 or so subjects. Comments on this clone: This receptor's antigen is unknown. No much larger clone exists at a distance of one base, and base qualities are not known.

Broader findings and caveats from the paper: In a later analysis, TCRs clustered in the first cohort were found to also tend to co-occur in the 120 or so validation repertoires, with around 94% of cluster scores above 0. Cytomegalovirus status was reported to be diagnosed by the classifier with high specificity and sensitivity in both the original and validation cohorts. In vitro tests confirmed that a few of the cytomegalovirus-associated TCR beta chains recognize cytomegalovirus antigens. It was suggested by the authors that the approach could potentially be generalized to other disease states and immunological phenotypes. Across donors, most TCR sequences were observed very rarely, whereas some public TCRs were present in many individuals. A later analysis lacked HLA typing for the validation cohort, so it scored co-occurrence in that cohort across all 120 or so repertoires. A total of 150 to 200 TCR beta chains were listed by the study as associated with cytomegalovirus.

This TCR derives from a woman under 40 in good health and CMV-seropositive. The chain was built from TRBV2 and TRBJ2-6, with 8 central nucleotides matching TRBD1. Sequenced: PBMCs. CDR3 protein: CASSGTGTSGANVLTF. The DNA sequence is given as TGTGCCAGCAGCGGGACAGGCACCTCTGGGGCCAACGTCCTGACTTTC.